This TCR beta chain comes out of a study of beta chain features in type 1 diabetes. On this clone itself: Its specificity is unknown.

Findings of the study overall: PCR might show a preference for shorter templates, equally across patients and controls.

Germline V gene data show CDR1 as SGHDN and CDR2 as FVKESK. The CDR3 totals 15 residues. Trimming pared 0 bases from V and 0 bases from J, leaving 7 bases between. The sequenced template was cDNA made from the entire isolated RNA. The protocol was immunoSEQ multiplex PCR, while the TCRdb copy is restricted to in-frame clones and leaves out a portion. The table records 400,000 to 600,000 clones, around 30% of them present only once. Staining for CD45RO/CCR7/CD25/CD127/CD95/CD27 allowed sorting of CD4+ naive, central memory, regulatory and stem cell-like memory cells. The source material was naive CD4+ T cells from blood. The TCR sequence derives from a man between 18 and 29 years old in good health. The genes are TRBV14 and TRBJ2-3, with D unclear. CDR3 amino acids: CASSQDTFSTDTQYF. As DNA, the CDR3 is TGTGCCAGCAGCCAAGATACGTTTAGCACAGATACGCAGTATTTT.